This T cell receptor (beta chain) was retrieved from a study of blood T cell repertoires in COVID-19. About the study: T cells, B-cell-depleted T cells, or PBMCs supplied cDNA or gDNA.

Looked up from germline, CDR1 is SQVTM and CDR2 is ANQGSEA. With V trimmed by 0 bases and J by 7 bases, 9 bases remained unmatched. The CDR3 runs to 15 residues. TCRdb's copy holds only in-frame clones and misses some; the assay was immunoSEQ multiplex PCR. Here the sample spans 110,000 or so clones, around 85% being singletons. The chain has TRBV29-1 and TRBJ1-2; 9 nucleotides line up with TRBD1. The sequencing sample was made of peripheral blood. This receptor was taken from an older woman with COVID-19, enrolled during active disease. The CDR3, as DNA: TGCAGCGTTGAAGAACGGTCACAGGGGGCTTTTGGCTACACCTTC. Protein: CSVEERSQGAFGYTF.